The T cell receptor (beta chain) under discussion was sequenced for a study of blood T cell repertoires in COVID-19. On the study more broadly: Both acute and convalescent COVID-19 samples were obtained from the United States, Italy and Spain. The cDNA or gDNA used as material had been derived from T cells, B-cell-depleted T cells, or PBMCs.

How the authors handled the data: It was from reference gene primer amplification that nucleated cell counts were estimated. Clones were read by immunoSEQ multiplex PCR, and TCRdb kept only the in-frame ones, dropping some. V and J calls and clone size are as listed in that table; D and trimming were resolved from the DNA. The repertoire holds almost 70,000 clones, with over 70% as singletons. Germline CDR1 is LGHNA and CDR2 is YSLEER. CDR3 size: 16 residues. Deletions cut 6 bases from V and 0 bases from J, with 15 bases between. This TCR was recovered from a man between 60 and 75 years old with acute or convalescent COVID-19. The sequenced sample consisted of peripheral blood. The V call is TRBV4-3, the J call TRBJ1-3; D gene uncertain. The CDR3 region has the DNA TGCGCCAGCAGGCCAAGCGCCCGGAACTCTGGAAACACCATATATTTT. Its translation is CASRPSARNSGNTIYF.